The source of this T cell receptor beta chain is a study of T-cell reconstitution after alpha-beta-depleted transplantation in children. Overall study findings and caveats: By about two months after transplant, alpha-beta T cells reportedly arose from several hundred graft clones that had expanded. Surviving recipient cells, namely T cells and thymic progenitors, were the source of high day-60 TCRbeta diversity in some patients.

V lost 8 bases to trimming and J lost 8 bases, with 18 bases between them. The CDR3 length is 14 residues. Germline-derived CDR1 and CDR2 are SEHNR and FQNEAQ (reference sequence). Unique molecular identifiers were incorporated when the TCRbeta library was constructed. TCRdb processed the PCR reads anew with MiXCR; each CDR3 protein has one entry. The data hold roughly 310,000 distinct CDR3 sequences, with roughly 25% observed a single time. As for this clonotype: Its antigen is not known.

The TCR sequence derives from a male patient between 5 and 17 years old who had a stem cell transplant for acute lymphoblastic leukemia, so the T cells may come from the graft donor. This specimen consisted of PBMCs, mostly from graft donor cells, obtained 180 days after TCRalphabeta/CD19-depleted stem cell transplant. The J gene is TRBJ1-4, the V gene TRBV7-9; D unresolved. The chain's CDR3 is CASRSFKGNEKLFF. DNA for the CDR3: TGTGCCAGCCGAAGCTTCAAAGGGAACGAAAAACTGTTTTTT.